The clone carrying this TCR beta chain was seen only a few times. Relative to the germline gene, one junction end is altered; a read error may explain this. The sample belongs to a study of spatial heterogeneity in lung cancer. TCRdb reprocessed the 5' RACE reads via MiXCR and lists one record per CDR3 protein. Of around 70,000 distinct CDR3 sequences listed, over 7% are singletons. The time point was: blood at routine non-recurrence follow-up after resection. Germline CDR1 SQVTM, CDR2 ANQGSEA. This CDR3 spans 12 amino acids. The V gene is TRBV29-1, the J gene TRBJ2-7; D may be TRBD1 (5 bases). The TCR sequence derives from a female donor with early-stage non-small cell lung cancer. The specimen was PBMCs, collected at follow-up. CDR3 sequence: CSVKDSYYEQYF. CDR3 DNA: TGCAGCGTTAAAGACAGCTACTACGAGCAGTACTTC.